A selection of T cell receptor beta chains follows, all from one sample in a study of blood T cell repertoires in COVID-19. The repertoire was sequenced with immunoSEQ multiplex PCR; TCRdb's copy has only in-frame clones and lacks some. This table holds about 170,000 clones, approximately 87% found once. The sequenced material came from peripheral blood. All receptors derive from a woman aged 55-69 years with COVID-19, enrolled during active disease. The CDR3 runs from the conserved cysteine through the conserved F or W. A D gene is named only where the DNA matches it firmly. Only part of the rows carry a size: once, few, many, or a class if the clone is expanded.

j_gene | v_gene | d_gene | abundance | CDR3aa | CDR3nt
TRBJ2-3 | TRBV30 | TRBD2 | - | CAWGTSGRAKDTQYF | TGTGCCTGGGGAACTAGCGGGAGGGCGAAAGATACGCAGTATTTT
TRBJ1-1 | TRBV3-1/TRBV3-2 | TRBD1 | few | CASRDRAAEAFF | TGTGCCAGCAGGGACAGGGCCGCTGAAGCTTTCTTT
TRBJ2-3 | TRBV5-1 | - | - | CASSLRGSTDTQYF | TGCGCCAGCAGCTTGCGCGGGAGCACAGATACGCAGTATTTT
TRBJ2-1 | TRBV19 | TRBD1 | - | CASSPRGTGPYNEQFF | TGTGCCAGTAGCCCTAGGGGGACAGGGCCCTACAATGAGCAGTTCTTC
TRBJ2-3 | TRBV10-1 | - | - | CACNRPPGGLTTDTQYF | TGCGCCTGCAACCGTCCCCCAGGGGGGTTAACCACAGATACGCAGTATTTT
TRBJ2-5 | TRBV28 | - | - | CASSLRVTGETQYF | TGTGCCAGCAGTTTGAGGGTCACCGGGGAGACCCAGTACTTC
TRBJ2-6 | TRBV5-6 | TRBD1 | once | CATRPLFRGQGANVLTF | TGTGCCACCCGGCCCCTTTTCAGGGGGCAAGGGGCCAACGTCCTGACTTTC
TRBJ1-6 | TRBV6-2/TRBV6-3 | TRBD1 | few | CASSYSFSRTGRNNSPLHF | TGTGCCAGCAGTTACTCCTTCTCCCGGACAGGGAGGAACAATTCACCCCTCCACTTT
TRBJ1-3 | TRBV29-1 | TRBD1 | - | CSVPGGAGNTIYF | TGCAGCGTCCCAGGGGGAGCGGGAAACACCATATATTTT
TRBJ2-2 | TRBV2 | TRBD2 | - | CASSGGKREGYTGELFF | TGTGCCAGCAGTGGGGGCAAGCGGGAGGGGTACACCGGGGAGCTGTTTTTT
TRBJ2-1 | TRBV29-1 | - | - | CSGGTNLYNEQFF | TGCAGCGGTGGGACAAACCTTTACAATGAGCAGTTCTTC
TRBJ1-1 | TRBV7-2 | - | once | CASSLVEGPGGSEAFF | TGTGCCAGCAGCTTAGTGGAGGGGCCTGGTGGAAGTGAAGCTTTCTTT
TRBJ2-2 | TRBV4-3 | - | - | CASSQTSRNTGELFF | TGCGCCAGCAGCCAAACTAGCAGAAACACCGGGGAGCTGTTTTTT
TRBJ2-5 | TRBV5-4 | TRBD2 | - | CASTVAGVPETQYF | TGTGCCAGCACCGTAGCGGGAGTACCAGAGACCCAGTACTTC
TRBJ1-1 | TRBV5-1 | TRBD1 | - | CASSRPGQGSEAFF | TGCGCCAGCAGCAGACCGGGACAGGGGTCTGAAGCTTTCTTT
TRBJ2-2 | TRBV6-2/TRBV6-3 | TRBD2 | - | CASSYPSGRVSGELFF | TGTGCCAGCAGTTATCCTAGCGGGAGAGTAAGCGGGGAGCTGTTTTTT
TRBJ2-7 | TRBV6-5 | TRBD1 | once | CASSYSTGGTYEQYF | TGTGCCAGCAGTTACTCAACAGGGGGGACATACGAGCAGTACTTC
TRBJ2-1 | TRBV10-3 | TRBD2 | - | CAISEEGMSGRDNNEQFF | TGTGCCATCAGTGAGGAGGGAATGAGCGGGAGGGATAACAATGAGCAGTTCTTC
TRBJ1-2 | TRBV3-1/TRBV3-2 | TRBD1 | - | CASSQGTGGARGYTF | TGTGCCAGCAGCCAGGGGACAGGGGGCGCCCGGGGCTACACCTTC
TRBJ2-5 | TRBV7-9 | - | - | CASSLAGAGETQYF | TGTGCCAGCAGCTTAGCGGGAGCTGGAGAGACCCAGTACTTC
TRBJ2-1 | TRBV10-3 | TRBD2 | - | CAIAPLAGTYNEQFF | TGTGCCATCGCACCCTTAGCGGGAACCTACAATGAGCAGTTCTTC
TRBJ1-2 | TRBV9 | TRBD1 | - | CASSVEMGQGATF | TGTGCCAGCAGCGTAGAGATGGGACAGGGAGCCACCTTC
TRBJ2-3 | TRBV7-2 | TRBD2 | - | CASSPWTSGTSTDTQYF | TGTGCCAGCAGCCCCTGGACTAGCGGTACCAGCACAGATACGCAGTATTTT
TRBJ2-2 | TRBV10-3 | TRBD2 | - | CAITGLLAGVNTGELFF | TGTGCCATCACCGGCCTTCTAGCGGGAGTGAACACCGGGGAGCTGTTTTTT
TRBJ1-2 | TRBV6-5 | - | - | CASSYGRDYGYTF | TGTGCCAGCAGTTACGGGAGGGACTATGGCTACACCTTC
TRBJ2-5 | TRBV2 | - | - | CASTLLASGAETQYF | TGTGCCAGCACTTTGTTGGCATCAGGGGCAGAGACCCAGTACTTC
TRBJ2-1 | TRBV11-2 | TRBD2 | - | CASSLGSGSNEQFF | TGTGCCAGCAGCTTAGGTAGCGGGAGCAATGAGCAGTTCTTC
TRBJ2-7 | TRBV5-5 | TRBD1 | - | CASSLDAPKGAPREQYF | TGTGCCAGCAGCTTGGACGCACCGAAGGGGGCGCCCCGCGAGCAGTACTTC
TRBJ2-7 | TRBV3-1/TRBV3-2 | TRBD1 | - | CASSPSERDSPEQYF | TGTGCCAGCAGCCCCAGTGAAAGGGACAGTCCCGAGCAGTACTTC
TRBJ2-3 | TRBV7-9 | - | - | CASSPVRDTQYF | TGTGCCAGCAGCCCGGTCAGGGATACGCAGTATTTT
TRBJ2-1 | TRBV5-1 | TRBD2 | - | CASLPTSGNVDEQFF | TGCGCCAGCCTCCCGACTAGCGGGAATGTCGATGAGCAGTTCTTC
TRBJ2-5 | TRBV7-2 | - | - | CASSGGGGETQYF | TGTGCCAGCAGCGGAGGTGGTGGAGAGACCCAGTACTTC
TRBJ1-2 | TRBV3-1/TRBV3-2 | - | - | CASSQGRVEEQGLGGYTF | TGTGCCAGCAGCCAAGGAAGGGTGGAGGAACAGGGTTTGGGTGGCTACACCTTC
TRBJ1-1 | TRBV27 | TRBD1 | - | CASRYSTGSTEAFF | TGTGCCAGCAGATATTCGACAGGGTCAACTGAAGCTTTCTTT
TRBJ2-1 | TRBV5-6 | TRBD2 | - | CASALAGGREQFF | TGTGCCAGCGCACTAGCGGGAGGCCGGGAGCAGTTCTTC
TRBJ2-1 | TRBV18 | - | - | CASSPDDRYGLKFF | TGTGCCAGCTCACCTGACGACAGGTATGGTTTGAAGTTCTTC
TRBJ2-1 | TRBV24-1 | TRBD2 | - | CATSDASGSSYNEQFF | TGTGCCACCAGTGATGCAAGCGGGAGCTCCTACAATGAGCAGTTCTTC
TRBJ2-1 | TRBV5-1 | TRBD2 | - | CASSLDGGATNEQFF | TGCGCCAGCAGCTTGGACGGGGGGGCGACCAATGAGCAGTTCTTC
TRBJ1-5 | TRBV6-2/TRBV6-3 | TRBD1 | - | CASIPGTGRNQPQHF | TGTGCCAGCATCCCCGGGACAGGCCGCAATCAGCCCCAGCATTTT
TRBJ1-5 | TRBV7-2 | - | - | CASSRDWGGQPQHF | TGTGCCAGCAGCCGGGACTGGGGAGGTCAGCCCCAGCATTTT
TRBJ2-5 | TRBV24-1 | TRBD2 | - | CATSIAGAGETQYF | TGTGCCACCAGTATAGCGGGAGCTGGCGAGACCCAGTACTTC
TRBJ2-1 | TRBV5-1 | TRBD2 | - | CASSLGRAGGPQFF | TGCGCCAGCAGCTTGGGGCGAGCGGGAGGGCCCCAGTTCTTC
TRBJ1-3 | TRBV30 | TRBD1 | - | CAFIRDRGSGNTIYF | TGTGCCTTTATCCGGGACAGGGGTTCTGGAAACACCATATATTTT
TRBJ2-1 | TRBV24-1 | TRBD2 | - | CATSDRRTSRIEQFF | TGTGCCACCAGTGATAGGAGGACTAGCCGCATTGAGCAGTTCTTC
TRBJ2-3 | TRBV21-1 | - | - | CASSAPGDFRARLSYF | TGTGCCAGCAGCGCGCCTGGAGACTTCCGAGCTCGACTATCGTATTTT
TRBJ1-2 | TRBV7-2 | TRBD1 | few | CASSLDSGTGGYGYTF | TGTGCCAGCAGTTTAGACTCCGGGACAGGAGGCTATGGCTACACCTTC
TRBJ1-1 | TRBV11-3 | - | - | CASSLTQLNTEAFF | TGTGCCAGCAGCTTAACGCAGTTGAACACTGAAGCTTTCTTT
TRBJ1-5 | TRBV3-1/TRBV3-2 | - | - | CASSQGARSNQPQHF | TGTGCCAGCAGCCAAGGGGCGCGTAGCAATCAGCCCCAGCATTTT
TRBJ1-6 | TRBV6-6 | - | - | CASSYSGVGNSPLHF | TGTGCCAGCAGTTACTCGGGAGTGGGGAATTCACCCCTCCACTTT
TRBJ2-5 | TRBV7-2 | TRBD2 | - | CASSLGLAGVGETQYF | TGTGCCAGCAGCCTAGGACTAGCGGGAGTTGGAGAGACCCAGTACTTC
TRBJ2-3 | TRBV5-5 | TRBD2 | - | CASSLEAGTSVTDTQYF | TGTGCCAGCAGCTTGGAGGCCGGGACTAGCGTCACAGATACGCAGTATTTT